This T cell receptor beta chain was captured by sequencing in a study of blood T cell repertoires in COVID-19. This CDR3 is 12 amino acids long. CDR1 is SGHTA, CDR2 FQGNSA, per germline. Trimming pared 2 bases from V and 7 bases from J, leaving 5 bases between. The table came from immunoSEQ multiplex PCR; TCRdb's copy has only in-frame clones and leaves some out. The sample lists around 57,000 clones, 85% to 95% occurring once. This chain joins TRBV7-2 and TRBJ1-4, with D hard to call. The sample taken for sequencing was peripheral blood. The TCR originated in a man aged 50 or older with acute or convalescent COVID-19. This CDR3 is CASSLLAEKLFF. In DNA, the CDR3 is TGTGCCAGCAGCTTATTGGCTGAAAAACTGTTTTTT.